The next 15 T cell receptor beta chains were all read from a single sample in a study of identical twins. MiXCR, run by TCRdb on the 5' RACE reads, gives a single entry per CDR3 protein. The sample contains under 1 million distinct CDR3 sequences, approximately 13% of which appear only once. These data were likewise used in another study, on yellow fever vaccine responses in identical twins.

What was sequenced was PBMCs. These receptors came from a young woman in good health.

This clonotype was seen more than once but under ten times. This chain connects TRBV12-3 or TRBV12-4 to TRBJ1-5; tentative D call: TRBD1 (5 bases). Between the trimmed V and J ends, which lost 6 bases and 2 bases, there was a span of 14 bases. The CDR3 loop spans 15 amino acids. This chain's CDR3 is CASSRGTYRNQPQHF. The CDR3 DNA reads TGTGCCAGCAGCCGGGGGACCTATCGCAATCAGCCCCAGCATTTT.

The chain is built from TRBV7-2 and TRBJ2-3, with TRBD2 matching 15 bases. The V gene end was trimmed by 5 bases and the J gene end by 5 bases; junction bases not matched to a gene: 5. The CDR3 loop spans 16 amino acids. Germline V gene data show CDR1 as SGHTA and CDR2 as FQGNSA. Here the CDR3 reads CASSEGLAGGQDTQYF. Written as DNA, the CDR3 is TGTGCCAGCAGCGAAGGACTAGCGGGGGGGCAAGATACGCAGTATTTT.

This clonotype has just a few counts. This chain joins TRBV27 and TRBJ2-1, with D maybe TRBD1 (6 bases). Per germline, CDR1 MNHEY and CDR2 SMNVEV (reference sequence). This CDR3 is 16 amino acids long. V gave up 2 bases and J gave up 10 bases, with 21 bases separating them. The CDR3 protein is CASSLQGPASAAEQFF. Written as DNA, the CDR3 is TGTGCCAGCAGTTTACAGGGGCCGGCCTCAGCGGCCGAGCAGTTCTTC.

The V call is TRBV20-1, the J call TRBJ2-7; 11 bases match TRBD2. The length of the CDR3 is 14 residues. V lost 3 bases and J lost 2; bases outside the gene matches: 3. CDR1 and CDR2 from the germline V gene are DFQATT and SNEGSKA (reference sequence). This CDR3 is CSASRLAGTYEQYF. In DNA form, the CDR3 reads TGCAGTGCTAGCCGACTAGCGGGAACCTACGAGCAGTACTTC.

The chain combines TRBV29-1 with TRBJ2-7; TRBD1 matches at 8 bases. This CDR3 has 16 amino acids. V trimming: 1 base; J trimming: 2 bases; junction bases outside the gene matches: 10. In germline, CDR1 is SQVTM, CDR2 ANQGSEA. CDR3 bases: TGCAGCGTTGAAGGGGTATGGCAGGGGGCCCCCTACGAGCAGTACTTC. Residues: CSVEGVWQGAPYEQYF.

This chain uses TRBV20-1 with TRBJ2-7; TRBD2 matches at 8 bases. CDR3 size: 12 residues. The V gene end was trimmed by 6 bases and the J gene end by 6 bases; junction bases not matched to a gene: 7. Looked up from germline, CDR1 is DFQATT and CDR2 is SNEGSKA (reference sequence). CDR3 DNA: TGCAGTGCCTATAGCGGGACGCTCGAGCAGTACTTC. As protein: CSAYSGTLEQYF.

The chain couples TRBV28 to TRBJ1-1; TRBD1 might be the D (5 bases). This CDR3 is 14 amino acids long. V was pared by 2 bases and J by 4 bases, with 11 bases between. CDR1 and CDR2 (germline): MDHEN, SYDVKM. This CDR3 is CASSLGGFVTEAFF. The CDR3 DNA follows: TGTGCCAGCAGTTTAGGGGGATTCGTCACTGAAGCTTTCTTT.

V usage is TRBV12-3 or TRBV12-4 and J usage is TRBJ2-4; no clear D. Trimming took 6 bases from V and 0 from J, leaving 9 bases between them. CDR3 length: 14 amino acids. This chain's CDR3 is CASSTSLAKNIQYF. CDR3 coding DNA: TGTGCCAGCAGCACCTCATTAGCCAAAAACATTCAGTACTTC.

This clonotype was counted many times. V usage is TRBV4-2 and J usage is TRBJ1-1, with D unresolved. The CDR3 has 13 amino acids. CDR1 is LGHNA and CDR2 is YNFKEQ in the germline V gene. V was pared by 7 bases and J by 3 bases, with 12 bases between. The CDR3 region is CASNGEEDTEAFF. The CDR3 DNA is TGTGCCAGCAACGGTGAAGAAGACACTGAAGCTTTCTTT.

This clonotype was counted at least ten times. The chain couples TRBV15 to TRBJ1-5, with 9 bases aligning to TRBD1. Germline loops: CDR1 LNHNV, CDR2 YYDKDF (reference sequence). This CDR3 is 14 amino acids long. Trimming at V came to 3 bases and at J to 4 bases, leaving 1 base not matched to a gene. The CDR3 sequence is CATSRDRGNQPQHF. The CDR3 nucleotides read TGTGCCACCAGCAGGGACAGGGGAAATCAGCCCCAGCATTTT. Full variable domain (missing parts from reference TRBV15 and TRBJ1-5): DAMVIQNPRYQVTQFGKPVTLSCSQTLNHNVMYWYQQKSSQAPKLLFHYYDKDFNNEADTPDNFQSRRPNTSFCFLDIRSPGLGDTAMYLCATSRDRGNQPQHFGDGTRLSIL.

The chain is built from TRBV5-1 and TRBJ2-1; no firm D call. The CDR3 loop spans 13 amino acids. Germline V gene lookup returns CDR1 SGHRS and CDR2 YFSETQ. Trimming stripped 0 bases from V and 10 bases from J, with 11 bases between. CDR3 bases: TGCGCCAGCAGCTTGGAAGGTGCCGCAGAGCAGTTCTTC. The encoded protein is CASSLEGAAEQFF.

This chain links TRBV5-5 with TRBJ2-7, with D perhaps matching TRBD1 or TRBD2 (5 bases each). The CDR3 is made up of 14 amino acids. The germline V gene has CDR1 SGHKS and CDR2 YYEKEE (reference sequence). With 6 bases removed from V and 0 bases from J, the gap between germline ends came to 13 bases. CDR3 nucleotide sequence: TGTGCCAGCACCGGGGCCAGTACCTCCTACGAGCAGTACGTC. Translating gives CASTGASTSYEQYV.

This clonotype has just a few counts. V is TRBV3-1 and J is TRBJ2-4; TRBD2 is a possible D gene (6 bases). V lost 4 bases to trimming and J lost 7 bases, with 26 bases between them. Germline values: CDR1 LGHDT, CDR2 YNNKEL (reference sequence). This CDR3 comprises 18 residues. CDR3 nucleotide sequence: TGTGCCAGCAGCCCGCCCCTTGGGGGGAGTTCCTCGCGGAACATTCAGTACTTC. It codes for CASSPPLGGSSSRNIQYF.

This clonotype showed up many times. The rearrangement joins TRBV2 to TRBJ1-1, with 9 bases fitting TRBD1. Trimming cost V 5 bases and J 1 base; bases outside gene matches: 5. The germline gives CDR1 SNHLY, CDR2 FYNNEI. The CDR3 contains 15 residues. In DNA form, the CDR3 reads TGTGCCAGCAGTAAACAGGGGGCTGGGAACACTGAAGCTTTCTTT. This sequence encodes CASSKQGAGNTEAFF.

This clonotype has a count of ten or more. The J gene is TRBJ2-5, the V gene TRBV15; 7 bases fit TRBD2. This CDR3 contains 17 residues. J gave up 2 bases and V 3 bases, and 12 bases lay outside the gene matches. CDR1 and CDR2 from the germline V gene are LNHNV and YYDKDF (reference sequence). The CDR3 spells CATSRNPYGGSQETQYF. The CDR3 coding sequence is TGTGCCACCAGCAGGAATCCCTACGGGGGGAGTCAAGAGACCCAGTACTTC.